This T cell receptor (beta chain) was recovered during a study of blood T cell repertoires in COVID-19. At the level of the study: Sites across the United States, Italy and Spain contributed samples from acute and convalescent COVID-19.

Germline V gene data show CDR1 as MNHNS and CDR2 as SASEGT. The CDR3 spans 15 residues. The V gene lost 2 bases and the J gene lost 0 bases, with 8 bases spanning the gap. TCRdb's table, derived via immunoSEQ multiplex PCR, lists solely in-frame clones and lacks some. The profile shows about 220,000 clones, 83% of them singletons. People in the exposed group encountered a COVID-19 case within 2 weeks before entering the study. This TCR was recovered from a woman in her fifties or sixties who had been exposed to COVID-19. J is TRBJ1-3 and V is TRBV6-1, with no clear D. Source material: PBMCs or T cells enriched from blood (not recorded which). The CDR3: CASSESRLSGNTIYF. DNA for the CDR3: TGTGCCAGCAGTGAATCCCGACTCTCTGGAAACACCATATATTTT.